Below, 7 T cell receptor beta chains from the same sample are listed, as sequenced in a study of T cell responses to AZD1222 COVID-19 vaccine. Using immunoSEQ multiplex PCR, the repertoire was profiled, and TCRdb retains in-frame clones only, with some absent. The repertoire consists of 150,000 or so clones, with around 94% occurring once and the leading ten covering less than 3%. Source: peripheral blood, taken on day 0 of AZD1222 vaccination. Receptors originate from an adult in good health.

The chain combines TRBV2 with TRBJ1-6; TRBD1 is a possible D gene (6 bases). V lost 6 bases and J lost 6, with 15 bases in between. CDR3 length: 15 amino acids. Germline V gives CDR1 SNHLY, CDR2 FYNNEI. The CDR3 region has the DNA TGTGCCAGCAGCCCCGGGACAAGATCTAATTCACCCCTCCACTTT. Translation gives CASSPGTRSNSPLHF.

The V gene is TRBV11-2, the J gene TRBJ2-7, with TRBD1 identical over 8 bases. After removal of 0 bases from V and 4 bases from J, the junction contained 5 bases not matched to a gene. CDR3 length: 15 residues. CDR1 SGHAT and CDR2 FQNNGV come from the germline V gene. The CDR3 is CASSLEAGGSYEQYF. The CDR3 nucleotides are TGTGCCAGCAGCTTAGAGGCAGGGGGCTCATACGAGCAGTACTTC.

The chain has TRBV27 and TRBJ1-4; no clear D gene. This CDR3 region has 15 residues. Trimming left V 5 bases short and J 3 bases short, with 13 bases between. Germline V gives CDR1 MNHEY, CDR2 SMNVEV (reference sequence). The DNA of the CDR3 is TGTGCCAGCAGTCCCGCCCGTGGGGCTAATGAAAAACTGTTTTTT. Its translation: CASSPARGANEKLFF.

The chain has TRBV24-1 and TRBJ1-5; D may be TRBD1 (5 bases). V was clipped by 12 bases and J by 11 bases, with 22 bases between them. Germline values: CDR1 KGHDR, CDR2 SFDVKD. This CDR3 has 13 amino acids. In DNA, the CDR3 is TGTGCCGCTGGCGCTGGGGGGATTCCTGCCCAGCATTTT. Translating gives CAAGAGGIPAQHF.

This clone was seen a single time. The J gene is TRBJ2-2, the V gene TRBV6-5, with unresolved D. V lost 6 bases to trimming and J lost 5 bases, with 10 bases between them. CDR1 and CDR2 from the germline V gene are MNHEY and SVGAGI. This CDR3 has 13 amino acids. The CDR3 protein is CASRARTTGELFF. CDR3 coding DNA: TGTGCCAGCAGGGCTAGAACGACCGGGGAGCTGTTTTTT.

The chain recombines TRBV2 with TRBJ2-1; the match to TRBD1 covers 10 bases. Germline V gives CDR1 SNHLY, CDR2 FYNNEI. This CDR3 is built from 14 residues. J was trimmed by 4 bases and V by 6 bases; bases with no gene match: 3. CDR3 in amino acids: CASSPGQGYNEQFF. DNA of the CDR3: TGTGCCAGCAGCCCGGGACAGGGGTACAATGAGCAGTTCTTC.

The genes are TRBV5-1 and TRBJ1-1, with 9 bases identical to TRBD1. J lost 5 bases, V lost 4 bases, and 6 bases had no gene match. This CDR3 region has 14 residues. Germline values: CDR1 SGHRS, CDR2 YFSETQ. The CDR3 sequence: CASSPGQGPTEAFF. CDR3 DNA sequence: TGCGCCAGCAGCCCGGGACAGGGACCGACTGAAGCTTTCTTT.